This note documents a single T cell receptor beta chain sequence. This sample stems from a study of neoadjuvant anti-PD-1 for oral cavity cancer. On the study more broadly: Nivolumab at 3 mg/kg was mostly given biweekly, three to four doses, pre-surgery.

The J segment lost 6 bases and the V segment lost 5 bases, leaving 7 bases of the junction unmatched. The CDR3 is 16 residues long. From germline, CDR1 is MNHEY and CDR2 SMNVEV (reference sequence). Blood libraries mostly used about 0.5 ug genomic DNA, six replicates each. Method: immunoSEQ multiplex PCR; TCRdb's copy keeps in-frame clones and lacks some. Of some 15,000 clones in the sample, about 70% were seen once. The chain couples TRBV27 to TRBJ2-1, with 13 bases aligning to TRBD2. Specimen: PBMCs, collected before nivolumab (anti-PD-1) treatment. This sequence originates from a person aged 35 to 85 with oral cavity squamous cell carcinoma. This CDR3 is CASSAGLAGVRNEQFF. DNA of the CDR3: TGTGCCAGCAGTGCCGGACTAGCGGGAGTACGCAATGAGCAGTTCTTC.